Following are 8 T cell receptor beta chains from one sample sequenced in a study of naive and memory T cell subsets. Ligated cDNA underwent four rounds of PCR with nested alpha and beta constant region primers and SP2. TCRdb analysed the UMI-ligation and nested PCR reads with MiXCR anew, one entry per CDR3 protein. The data contain fewer than 35,000 distinct CDR3 sequences, roughly 7.3% of them seen just once; the ten biggest clones take up over 3%. Treatment denoted: skin biopsy from PPD injection site in Mantoux-positive individual. The library had UMIs added by 3' ligation of an oligonucleotide to TCR cDNA. The material was skin, obtained from a tuberculin skin test site. The origin of the receptors is an adult in good health.

Many counts were recorded for this clonotype. This chain links TRBV6-6 with TRBJ1-2; 8 nucleotides align to TRBD1. Germline V CDR1 and CDR2: MNHNY, SVGAGI (reference sequence). The CDR3 runs to 15 residues. V shed 6 bases and J 7 bases; nucleotides not matched to a gene: 13. DNA of the CDR3: TGTGCCAGCAGCCCCGGCAGGGGGCTAGGGTCTGGCTACACCTTC. As protein: CASSPGRGLGSGYTF.

In its sample, this clonotype is medium-sized. The rearrangement links TRBV20-1 to TRBJ1-6; tentative D call: TRBD1 (5 bases). Trimming took off 6 bases at V and 6 bases at J, with 15 bases between the two ends. The CDR3 loop spans 14 amino acids. Germline V gene lookup returns CDR1 DFQATT and CDR2 SNEGSKA (reference sequence). CDR3 amino acids: CSATQAVSNSPLHF. The CDR3 region has the DNA TGCAGTGCCACACAGGCCGTCTCTAATTCACCCCTCCACTTT.

This clonotype was seen at least ten times. This chain connects TRBV7-9 to TRBJ2-7, with D uncertain. From germline, CDR1 is SEHNR and CDR2 FQNEAQ (reference sequence). This CDR3 is built from 15 residues. V was trimmed by 5 bases and J by 2 bases, leaving 16 bases between them. The CDR3 coding sequence is TGTGCCAGCAGCCCAGTTGGGCCCGGAGCCTACGAGCAGTACTTC. Translated, it gives CASSPVGPGAYEQYF.

In the case of this clonotype: This may come from a read error, since a much larger clone is one base off. The chain employs TRBV20-1 and TRBJ1-5, with 7 positions matching TRBD1. CDR3 length: 14 amino acids. V was pared by 1 base and J by 8 bases, with 8 bases of the junction left unmatched. Germline V gives CDR1 DFQATT, CDR2 SNEGSKA (reference sequence). The CDR3: CSARGQTGNEPQHF. The CDR3 DNA sequence: TGCAGTGCTAGAGGGCAGACAGGGAATGAGCCCCAGCATTTT.

This clonotype showed up many times. This chain joins TRBV7-2 and TRBJ1-2, with 7 bases lining up with TRBD1. CDR1 and CDR2 (germline): SGHTA, FQGNSA. This CDR3 is 14 amino acids long. V was clipped by 1 base and J by 4 bases; unmatched bases: 3. CDR3 bases: TGTGCCAGCAGCTTAGACAGGGGATCCTATGGCTACACCTTC. This translates into CASSLDRGSYGYTF.

By proportion, this clonotype is medium-sized (0.01 to 0.1%). This sequence joins TRBV12-3 or TRBV12-4 and TRBJ2-7; tentative D call: TRBD2 (6 bases). The CDR3 consists of 15 residues. The V end was cut by 4 bases, the J end by 2 bases, with 15 bases between. The DNA of the CDR3 is TGTGCCAGCAGTTCGCCGGGACTGCCACCCTACGAGCAGTACTTC. Encoded protein: CASSSPGLPPYEQYF.

This clonotype has just a few counts. The chain employs TRBV7-2 and TRBJ2-5, with TRBD2 identical over 10 bases. With 5 bases clipped from V and 5 bases from J, the junction kept 11 bases outside the gene matches. The length of the CDR3 is 16 residues. CDR1 SGHTA and CDR2 FQGNSA come from the germline V gene. The CDR3 sequence: CASSPFSGGAGETQYF. The CDR3 DNA follows: TGTGCCAGCAGCCCCTTCAGCGGGGGGGCCGGGGAGACCCAGTACTTC.

This clonotype was seen ten or more times. This sequence joins TRBV27 and TRBJ2-5, with D perhaps TRBD1 (6 bases). CDR1 and CDR2 (germline): MNHEY, SMNVEV (reference sequence). This CDR3 spans 15 amino acids. Trimming pared 4 bases from V and 5 bases from J, leaving 17 bases between. The CDR3 is CASSSSGTYGETQYF. In DNA, the CDR3 is TGTGCCAGCAGTTCGTCCGGGACATATGGGGAGACCCAGTACTTC.